The clone carrying this T cell receptor beta chain was counted a few times. Its antigen is currently unknown. With 5 bases removed from V and 3 bases from J, the gap between germline ends came to 14 bases. The CDR3 runs 15 residues. The sample is drawn from a study of T cell repertoires in cytomegalovirus infection. Study-wide context: Public signatures in TCR beta pointed to CMV infection and matching HLA type.

Study-level findings and limits: There were carriers of CMV plus the relevant HLA, and cumulative public TCR beta family frequency identified them. Dominant in the ex vivo response were TCR beta clonotypes restricted by HLA-C and specific for CMV.

MiXCR was run by TCRdb on the reads, yielding one entry per CDR3 protein. The repertoire consists of fewer than 950,000 distinct CDR3 sequences, with roughly 33% occurring once and the leading ten covering roughly 12%. The material was cultured CD8+ T cells from PBMCs, obtained from culture after CMV antigen stimulation. The V gene is TRBV12-3 or TRBV12-4, the J gene TRBJ2-1; the D gene is possibly TRBD1 (5 bases). The source is a human donor in good health (CMV status not recorded). Some clones in this sample may be carry-over from other donors' samples. For the CDR3, the DNA is TGTGCCAGCAGTATCAGGGATTGGGGCTACAATGAGCAGTTCTTC. This encodes CASSIRDWGYNEQFF.